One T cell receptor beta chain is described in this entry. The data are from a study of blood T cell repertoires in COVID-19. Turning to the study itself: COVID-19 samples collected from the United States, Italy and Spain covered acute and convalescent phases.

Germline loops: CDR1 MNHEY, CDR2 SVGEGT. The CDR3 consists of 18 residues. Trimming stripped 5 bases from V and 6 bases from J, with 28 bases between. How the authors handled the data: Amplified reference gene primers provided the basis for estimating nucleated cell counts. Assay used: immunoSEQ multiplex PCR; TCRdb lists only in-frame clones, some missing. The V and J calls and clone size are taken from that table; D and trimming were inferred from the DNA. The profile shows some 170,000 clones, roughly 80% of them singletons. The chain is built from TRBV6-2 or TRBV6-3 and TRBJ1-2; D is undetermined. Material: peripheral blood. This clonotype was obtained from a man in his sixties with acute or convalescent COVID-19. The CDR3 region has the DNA TGTGCCAGCAGTCTGGGCCCCGGGAGGGTCCGCCTAAACCATGGCTACACCTTC. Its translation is CASSLGPGRVRLNHGYTF.